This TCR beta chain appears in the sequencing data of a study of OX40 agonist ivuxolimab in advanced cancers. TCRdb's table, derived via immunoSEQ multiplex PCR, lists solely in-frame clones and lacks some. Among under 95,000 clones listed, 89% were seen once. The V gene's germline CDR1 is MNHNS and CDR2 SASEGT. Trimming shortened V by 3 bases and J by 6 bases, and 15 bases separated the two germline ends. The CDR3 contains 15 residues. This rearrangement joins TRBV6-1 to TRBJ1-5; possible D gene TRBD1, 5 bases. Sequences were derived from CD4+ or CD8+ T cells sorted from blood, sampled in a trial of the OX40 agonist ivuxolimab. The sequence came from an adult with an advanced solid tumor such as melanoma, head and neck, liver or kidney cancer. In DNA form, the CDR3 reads TGTGCCAGCAGTGAGGCCTCGGGGGGAGTTCAGCCCCAGCATTTT. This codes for CASSEASGGVQPQHF.